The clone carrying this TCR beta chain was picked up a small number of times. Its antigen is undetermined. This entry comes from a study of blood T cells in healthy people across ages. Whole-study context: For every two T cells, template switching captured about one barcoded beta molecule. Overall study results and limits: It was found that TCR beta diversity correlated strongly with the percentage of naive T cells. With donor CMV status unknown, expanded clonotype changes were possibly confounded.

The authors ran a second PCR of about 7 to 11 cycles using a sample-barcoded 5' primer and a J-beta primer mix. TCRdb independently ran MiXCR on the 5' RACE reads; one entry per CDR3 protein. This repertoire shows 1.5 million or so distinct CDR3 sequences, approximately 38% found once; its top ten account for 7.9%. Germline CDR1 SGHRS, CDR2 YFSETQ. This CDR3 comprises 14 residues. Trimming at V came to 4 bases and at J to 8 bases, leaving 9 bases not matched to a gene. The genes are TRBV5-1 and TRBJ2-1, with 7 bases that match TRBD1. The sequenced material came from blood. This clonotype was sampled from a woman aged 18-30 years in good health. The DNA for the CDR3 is TGCGCCAGCAGCCGGGACAGAATTGGCGATGAGCAGTTCTTC. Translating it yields CASSRDRIGDEQFF.